The 21 T cell receptor beta chains in this list originate from one sample, sequenced in a study of neurological immune-mediated disorders. Via MiXCR, TCRdb re-called the 5' RACE reads, giving one row per CDR3 protein. Of tens of thousands of distinct CDR3 sequences in the sample, 4.5% to 7.5% were seen once. Sample time point: longitudinal time-point 2. Sequenced input: PBMCs. These receptors all stem from a woman in her sixties or seventies with multiple sclerosis.

This clonotype was recorded at least ten times. The genes are TRBV5-6 and TRBJ2-1; 9 nucleotides match TRBD2. Trimming took 0 bases from V and 3 from J; bases not matched to a gene: 4. The CDR3 loop spans 16 amino acids. Germline CDR1 is SGHDT and CDR2 is YYEEEE. The DNA of the CDR3 is TGTGCCAGCAGCTTGGCGCGGGGGGGCCGCTACAATGAGCAGTTCTTC. It encodes CASSLARGGRYNEQFF.

This clonotype was seen at least ten times. CDR3 DNA sequence: TGCGCCAGCAGCTTGGAGGTCTCCGGGGGTGGTGAGCAGTTCTTC. This translates into CASSLEVSGGGEQFF. The chain combines TRBV5-1 with TRBJ2-1, with a possible D match to TRBD2 (6 bases). Germline V gene data show CDR1 as SGHRS and CDR2 as YFSETQ. This CDR3 has 15 amino acids. Deletions cut 0 bases from V and 9 bases from J, with 16 bases between. Looking up the rest from reference TRBV5-1 and TRBJ2-1 gives the full variable domain: KAGVTQTPRYLIKTRGQQVTLSCSPISGHRSVSWYQQTPGQGLQFLFEYFSETQRNKGNFPGRFSGRQFSNSRSEMNVSTLELGDSALYLCASSLEVSGGGEQFFGPGTRLTVL.

This clonotype showed up many times. The V gene is TRBV20-1, the J gene TRBJ2-2; TRBD1 matches 8 bases. There are 13 residues in the CDR3. CDR1 DFQATT and CDR2 SNEGSKA come from the germline V gene (reference sequence). J gave up 7 bases and V 2 bases, and 3 bases lay outside the gene matches. The CDR3 here is CSARQGADGELFF. The CDR3 DNA sequence: TGCAGTGCTAGACAGGGGGCCGACGGGGAGCTGTTTTTT.

This clonotype was observed at least ten times. This chain's CDR3 is CASSPKGGEAFF. CDR3 bases: TGTGCCAGCAGCCCCAAGGGGGGTGAGGCTTTCTTT. The J gene is TRBJ1-1, the V gene TRBV27; possible D gene TRBD1, 6 bases. Germline loops: CDR1 MNHEY, CDR2 SMNVEV (reference sequence). The CDR3 consists of 12 residues. Trimming pared 6 bases from V and 11 bases from J, leaving 16 bases between.

This clonotype was seen ten or more times. V gene TRBV20-1 combines with J gene TRBJ2-1; TRBD2 might be the D (6 bases). The germline V gene encodes CDR1 DFQATT and CDR2 SNEGSKA (reference sequence). V was clipped by 3 bases and J by 2 bases, with 11 bases between them. CDR3 length: 14 amino acids. Here the CDR3 reads CSASRRGPYNEQFF. CDR3 nucleotide sequence: TGCAGTGCTAGCCGGCGGGGACCCTACAATGAGCAGTTCTTC.

This clonotype was counted at least ten times. The V and J genes are TRBV5-1 and TRBJ2-7; D might be TRBD1 or TRBD2, each matching 5 bases. CDR3 length: 15 residues. Trimming pared 0 bases from V and 0 bases from J, leaving 10 bases between. From germline, CDR1 is SGHRS and CDR2 YFSETQ. The CDR3 sequence is CASSLEGTGSYEQYF. The CDR3 DNA is TGCGCCAGCAGCTTGGAAGGGACGGGCTCCTACGAGCAGTACTTC.

This clonotype was counted many times. The J gene is TRBJ1-6, the V gene TRBV3-1; D call uncertain. Between the trimmed V and J ends, which lost 3 bases and 8 bases, there was a span of 14 bases. The CDR3 is 15 amino acids. CDR1 is LGHDT and CDR2 is YNNKEL in the germline V gene (reference sequence). The DNA of the CDR3 is TGTGCCAGCAGCCAGCAGCAGGAAATTTATTCACCCCTCCACTTT. Amino acids: CASSQQQEIYSPLHF. Complete variable domain (other parts from reference TRBV3-1 and TRBJ1-6): DTAVSQTPKYLVTQMGNDKSIKCEQNLGHDTMYWYKQDSKKFLKIMFSYNNKELIINETVPNRFSPKSPDKAHLNLHINSLELGDSAVYFCASSQQQEIYSPLHFGNGTRLTVT.

At least ten counts were recorded for this clonotype. The chain employs TRBV7-2 and TRBJ1-4; the D is unclear. Germline CDR1 is SGHTA and CDR2 is FQGNSA. This CDR3 region has 13 residues. V lost 1 base to trimming and J lost 8 bases, with 8 bases between them. The CDR3 reads CASSLGASEKLFF. CDR3 in DNA: TGTGCCAGCAGCTTAGGGGCATCGGAAAAACTGTTTTTT.

This clonotype has a count of ten or more. This chain links TRBV20-1 with TRBJ1-2; D is perhaps TRBD1 (5 bases). V was cut by 3 bases and J by 3 bases, with 17 bases left in between. CDR1 DFQATT and CDR2 SNEGSKA come from the germline V gene (reference sequence). The CDR3 contains 15 residues. The CDR3 here is CSARKGRTMDYGYTF. The CDR3 DNA follows: TGCAGTGCTAGGAAGGGGAGGACCATGGACTATGGCTACACCTTC.

This clonotype was found many times. The chain combines TRBV10-3 with TRBJ2-1, with 14 positions matching TRBD2. Germline V CDR1 and CDR2: ENHRY, SYGVKD. The CDR3 contains 20 residues. With V trimmed by 3 bases and J by 0 bases, 10 bases remained unmatched. Here the CDR3 reads CAISDAGTSGGLFSYNEQFF. As DNA, the CDR3 is TGTGCCATCAGTGATGCCGGGACTAGCGGGGGCCTTTTCTCCTACAATGAGCAGTTCTTC.

This chain joins TRBV3-1 and TRBJ1-5; D is possibly TRBD1 (5 bases). This CDR3 spans 14 amino acids. Trimming left V 5 bases short and J 4 bases short, with 12 bases between. Germline CDR1 LGHDT, CDR2 YNNKEL (reference sequence). The CDR3 protein is CASSGAQNNQPQHF. In nucleotides, the CDR3 is TGTGCCAGCAGCGGGGCACAGAATAATCAGCCCCAGCATTTT.

At least ten counts were recorded for this clonotype. V is TRBV11-2 and J is TRBJ2-5, with a possible D match to TRBD2 (5 bases). Germline values: CDR1 SGHAT, CDR2 FQNNGV. V was clipped by 4 bases and J by 0 bases, with 12 bases between them. This CDR3 comprises 15 residues. The CDR3 DNA sequence: TGTGCCAGCAGCTCAGAACCGGGAAACCAAGAGACCCAGTACTTC. This encodes CASSSEPGNQETQYF.

This clonotype was counted ten times or more. This chain joins TRBV5-1 and TRBJ2-3; TRBD2 agrees at 8 bases. The CDR3 extends over 16 amino acids. J was trimmed by 1 base and V by 2 bases; bases with no gene match: 6. CDR1 and CDR2 from the germline V gene are SGHRS and YFSETQ. CDR3 amino acids: CASSFGLAHGTDTQYF. The CDR3 nucleotides are TGCGCCAGCAGCTTTGGACTAGCACATGGCACAGATACGCAGTATTTT.

This clonotype occurred many times. V usage is TRBV5-1 and J usage is TRBJ1-6; 7 bases map to TRBD1. The J segment lost 2 bases and the V segment lost 4 bases, leaving 3 bases of the junction unmatched. Germline CDR1 is SGHRS and CDR2 is YFSETQ. The CDR3 runs to 15 residues. The CDR3 loop is CASSATGTYNSPLHF. The CDR3 DNA is TGCGCCAGCAGCGCGACAGGGACCTATAATTCACCCCTCCACTTT.

Ten or more counts support this clonotype. V and J are TRBV6-1 and TRBJ2-7, with 7 bases that match TRBD1. The J segment lost 0 bases and the V segment lost 6 bases, leaving 8 bases of the junction unmatched. The CDR3 runs to 15 residues. CDR1 MNHNS and CDR2 SASEGT come from the germline V gene. The CDR3: CASRGDRKSSYEQYF. The CDR3 DNA reads TGTGCCAGCAGGGGGGACAGAAAGAGCTCCTACGAGCAGTACTTC.

In this sample, this clonotype turned up many times. CDR3 sequence: CASSLVGVDYGYTF. The CDR3 nucleotides are TGTGCCAGCAGCTTGGTAGGAGTGGACTATGGCTACACCTTC. The chain recombines TRBV5-4 with TRBJ1-2; D is ambiguous. The CDR3 length is 14 residues. Germline V CDR1 and CDR2: SGHNT, YYREEE (reference sequence). Trimming left V 0 bases short and J 3 bases short, with 9 bases between. The full variable domain, rest sourced from reference TRBV5-4 and TRBJ1-2, is ETGVTQSPTHLIKTRGQQVTLRCSSQSGHNTVSWYQQALGQGPQFIFQYYREEENGRGNFPPRFSGLQFPNYSSELNVNALELDDSALYLCASSLVGVDYGYTFGSGTRLTVV.

V gene TRBV6-1 combines with J gene TRBJ2-5, with TRBD1 matching over 9 bases. The junction had 9 bases not matched to a gene; V was cut back by 11 bases and J by 5 bases. This CDR3 spans 13 amino acids. CDR1 is MNHNS and CDR2 is SASEGT in the germline V gene. The CDR3 region is CAARGTGHETQYF. CDR3 nucleotide sequence: TGTGCCGCGCGGGGGACAGGGCACGAGACCCAGTACTTC.

In this sample, this clonotype turned up many times. The chain combines TRBV20-1 with TRBJ2-5; either TRBD1 or TRBD2 may fit D (5 bases each). Germline CDR1 and CDR2: DFQATT and SNEGSKA (reference sequence). The ends were cut back, 5 bases at V and 5 bases at J, with 15 bases in the middle. CDR3 size: 13 residues. For the CDR3, the DNA is TGCAGTGCTTCTAGGGACCGCGCCGAGACCCAGTACTTC. Translating it yields CSASRDRAETQYF.

This clonotype has a count of ten or more. J is TRBJ1-4 and V is TRBV5-1; D is perhaps TRBD1 (5 bases). The germline V and J ends were trimmed by 5 bases and 3 bases, with 17 bases remaining between them. The CDR3 has 16 residues. Germline V gene sequence: CDR1 SGHRS, CDR2 YFSETQ. CDR3 residues: CASSTGGSRANEKLFF. The CDR3 DNA follows: TGCGCCAGCAGTACCGGGGGTTCCAGGGCTAATGAAAAACTGTTTTTT.

This clonotype has ten or more counts. V is TRBV7-2 and J is TRBJ1-4, with 10 bases aligning to TRBD1. Germline trimming cut 5 bases from V and 8 bases from J; bases unmatched to any gene: 8. The CDR3 contains 15 residues. CDR1 and CDR2 from the germline V gene are SGHTA and FQGNSA. CDR3 sequence reads: CASSMSGTGVEKLFF. The CDR3 bases are TGTGCCAGCAGCATGTCCGGGACAGGGGTAGAAAAACTGTTTTTT.

This clonotype occurred many times. The chain employs TRBV3-1 and TRBJ1-2; 7 bases fit TRBD1. Per the germline V gene, CDR1 is LGHDT and CDR2 is YNNKEL (reference sequence). After removal of 2 bases from V and 6 bases from J, the junction contained 9 bases not matched to a gene. The CDR3 has 15 residues. CDR3 residues: CASSQNIGGADGYTF. DNA of the CDR3: TGTGCCAGCAGCCAAAACATAGGGGGCGCGGATGGCTACACCTTC.